Shown below are 11 T cell receptor beta chains from a single sample sequenced in a study of T cell responses to AZD1222 COVID-19 vaccine. Method: immunoSEQ multiplex PCR; TCRdb's copy keeps in-frame clones and lacks some. The sample records tens of thousands of clones, roughly 87% being singletons. Sample: peripheral blood, taken 28 days after the second AZD1222 dose. These receptors originate from an adult who received the AZD1222 COVID-19 vaccine.

The rearrangement joins TRBV4-2 to TRBJ1-1; 8 nucleotides line up with TRBD1. Germline V CDR1 and CDR2: LGHNA, YNFKEQ. V dropped 4 bases and J dropped 0; count of bases not matched to a gene: 7. The CDR3 is made up of 16 amino acids. The CDR3 loop is CASSPGGEDMNTEAFF. The CDR3 nucleotides are TGTGCCAGCAGCCCAGGGGGCGAGGACATGAACACTGAAGCTTTCTTT.

The rearrangement joins TRBV27 to TRBJ2-5, with TRBD2 matching over 11 bases. V lost 7 bases and J lost 2; bases outside the gene matches: 6. The CDR3 length is 15 residues. Germline-derived CDR1 and CDR2 are MNHEY and SMNVEV (reference sequence). CDR3 protein: CASKLAGVGQETQYF. The CDR3 DNA is TGTGCCAGCAAACTAGCGGGGGTCGGGCAAGAGACCCAGTACTTC.

This chain links TRBV6-6 with TRBJ1-4, with D hard to call. Trimming cost V 2 bases and J 8 bases, with 15 bases left between them. There are 15 residues in the CDR3. The V gene's germline CDR1 is MNHNY and CDR2 SVGAGI (reference sequence). The DNA of the CDR3 is TGTGCCAGCAGTTACCCTCCCGGGATGGTCGAAAAACTGTTTTTT. Translation gives CASSYPPGMVEKLFF.

The chain couples TRBV7-3 to TRBJ2-2; possible D gene TRBD1, 6 bases. CDR3 length equals 13 residues. CDR1 SGHTA and CDR2 FQGTGA come from the germline V gene. Between the trimmed V and J ends, which lost 3 bases and 8 bases, there was a span of 10 bases. CDR3 sequence (DNA): TGTGCCAGCAGCTTGGGACAAGAGGGGGAGCTGTTTTTT. It codes for CASSLGQEGELFF.

The genes are TRBV7-9 and TRBJ2-3, with 10 bases matching TRBD2. The germline gives CDR1 SEHNR, CDR2 FQNEAQ (reference sequence). The CDR3 is made up of 17 amino acids. V gave up 3 bases and J gave up 4 bases; unmatched junction bases: 10. This CDR3 reads CASSFRLAGERADTQYF. The CDR3 DNA reads TGTGCCAGCAGCTTCCGACTAGCGGGCGAACGGGCAGATACGCAGTATTTT.

V and J are TRBV19 and TRBJ1-2; D is unresolved. Trimming pared 4 bases from V and 4 bases from J, leaving 4 bases between. Germline V gives CDR1 LNHDA, CDR2 SQIVND (reference sequence). The CDR3 covers 11 residues. The DNA of the CDR3 is TGTGCCAGTAGTAACCGCTATGGCTACACCTTC. It specifies CASSNRYGYTF.

J is TRBJ2-3 and V is TRBV12-3 or TRBV12-4; D remains unclear. This CDR3 has 13 amino acids. Between the trimmed V and J ends, which lost 0 bases and 1 base, there was a span of 2 bases. CDR3 amino acids: CASSLAGTDTQYF. DNA of the CDR3: TGTGCCAGCAGTTTAGCGGGCACAGATACGCAGTATTTT.

The chain carries TRBV25-1 and TRBJ2-2; D not resolved. The V gene's germline CDR1 is MGHDK and CDR2 SYGVNS. The CDR3 consists of 15 residues. The germline V and J ends were trimmed by 2 bases and 0 bases, with 7 bases remaining between them. The CDR3 here is CASSENSSNTGELFF. As DNA, the CDR3 is TGTGCCAGCAGTGAAAACAGTTCGAACACCGGGGAGCTGTTTTTT. Together with reference TRBV25-1 and TRBJ2-2, the CDR3 gives the full variable domain: EADIYQTPRYLVIGTGKKITLECSQTMGHDKMYWYQQDPGMELHLIHYSYGVNSTEKGDLSSESTVSRIRTEHFPLTLESARPSHTSQYLCASSENSSNTGELFFGEGSRLTVL.

CDR3 region: CASSVVGIGTEAFF. CDR3 bases: TGTGCCAGCAGCGTAGTGGGGATAGGCACTGAAGCTTTCTTT. V usage is TRBV9 and J usage is TRBJ1-1; D is uncertain. CDR3 length: 14 amino acids. The V gene's germline CDR1 is SGDLS and CDR2 YYNGEE. Trimming took off 0 bases at V and 4 bases at J, with 10 bases between the two ends.

This chain connects TRBV10-3 to TRBJ2-1, with D hard to call. Germline assignment: CDR1 ENHRY and CDR2 SYGVKD. Trimming pared 1 base from V and 0 bases from J, leaving 10 bases between. The CDR3 contains 16 residues. The CDR3 DNA follows: TGTGCCATCAGTGAGTTCTCCTCGAGCTCCTACAATGAGCAGTTCTTC. It specifies CAISEFSSSSYNEQFF.

The rearrangement joins TRBV28 to TRBJ1-4; D is ambiguous. V lost 2 bases, J lost 3 bases, and 10 bases lay in between. Germline CDR1 and CDR2: MDHEN and SYDVKM. The CDR3 spans 15 residues. CDR3 amino acids: CASSLPSASNEKLFF. The CDR3 coding sequence is TGTGCCAGCAGTTTACCCAGCGCATCTAATGAAAAACTGTTTTTT.